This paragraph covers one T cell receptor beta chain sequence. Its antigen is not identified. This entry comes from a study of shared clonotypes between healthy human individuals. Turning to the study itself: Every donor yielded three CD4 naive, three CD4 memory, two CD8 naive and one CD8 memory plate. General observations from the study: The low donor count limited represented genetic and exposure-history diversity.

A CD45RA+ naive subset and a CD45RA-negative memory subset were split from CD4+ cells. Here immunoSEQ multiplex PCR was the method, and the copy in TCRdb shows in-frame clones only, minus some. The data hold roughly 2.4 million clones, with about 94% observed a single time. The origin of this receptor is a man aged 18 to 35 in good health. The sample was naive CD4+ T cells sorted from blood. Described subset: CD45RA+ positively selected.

The CDR3 region has the DNA TGTGCCAGCAGTTACGGAGCTAGCGGGAGAGGTGAGCAGTTCTTC. Its translation: CASSYGASGRGEQFF. The V call is TRBV6-5, the J call TRBJ2-1, with 10 nucleotides matching TRBD2. Germline assignment: CDR1 MNHEY and CDR2 SVGAGI. The V gene end was trimmed by 2 bases and the J gene end by 9 bases; junction bases not matched to a gene: 7. The CDR3 has 15 amino acids.